Following are 27 T cell receptor beta chains from one sample sequenced in a study of PD-1 blockade in mismatch repair-deficient tumors. Data came from immunoSEQ multiplex PCR; TCRdb stores just in-frame clones and leaves some out. The table includes 40,000 to 60,000 clones, over 75% detected once. Sample: PBMCs, taken before pembrolizumab treatment. These receptors all come from an adult with mismatch repair-deficient cancer.

As DNA, the CDR3 is TGTGCCAGCAGGGACAGTAACACCGGGGAGCTGTTTTTT. This codes for CASRDSNTGELFF. The chain couples TRBV6-1 to TRBJ2-2, with D possibly matching TRBD1 (6 bases). V dropped 6 bases and J dropped 2 bases, with 7 bases sitting between them. CDR3 length: 13 amino acids. Germline CDR1 and CDR2: MNHNS and SASEGT.

The chain combines TRBV6-1 with TRBJ1-4; TRBD1 is a possible D gene (5 bases). V lost 6 bases to trimming and J lost 8 bases, with 19 bases between them. This CDR3 is built from 15 residues. Germline V CDR1 and CDR2: MNHNS, SASEGT. DNA of the CDR3: TGTGCCAGCAGAGCGCCAGGGTCGGTGCGGGAAAAACTGTTTTTT. The encoded protein is CASRAPGSVREKLFF.

The gene calls are TRBV2 and TRBJ2-3; 13 bases match TRBD2. V shed 6 bases and J 0 bases; nucleotides not matched to a gene: 9. Germline lookup yields CDR1 SNHLY and CDR2 FYNNEI. This CDR3 has 18 residues. CDR3 coding DNA: TGTGCCAGCAGCGTACGACTAGCGGGAGGCCCTAGCACAGATACGCAGTATTTT. Translating gives CASSVRLAGGPSTDTQYF.

This clone appeared a few times. This sequence joins TRBV27 and TRBJ1-4; no clear D. In germline, CDR1 is MNHEY, CDR2 SMNVEV (reference sequence). This CDR3 has 14 amino acids. The V and J ends lost 4 bases and 0 bases respectively, with 6 bases between them. The chain's CDR3 is CASSSTTTNEKLFF. The DNA for the CDR3 is TGTGCCAGCAGTTCAACCACAACTAATGAAAAACTGTTTTTT.

This chain connects TRBV2 to TRBJ2-2, with D hard to call. The CDR3 runs 13 residues. Germline CDR1 SNHLY, CDR2 FYNNEI. V lost 6 bases, J lost 3 bases, and 8 bases lay in between. The CDR3 region is CASRKTDTGELFF. Written as DNA, the CDR3 is TGTGCCAGCAGGAAAACTGACACCGGGGAGCTGTTTTTT.

The V gene is TRBV6-1, the J gene TRBJ2-2; D is unresolved. V was trimmed by 10 bases and J by 1 base, leaving 10 bases between them. CDR1 and CDR2 from the germline V gene are MNHNS and SASEGT. CDR3 size: 13 residues. This chain's CDR3 is CATSHLNTGELFF. CDR3 coding DNA: TGTGCCACCTCTCACCTGAACACCGGGGAGCTGTTTTTT.

The chain is built from TRBV23-1 and TRBJ1-5; perhaps TRBD1 as D (5 bases). TRBV23-1 is identified as an open reading frame with a role that is uncertain. The ends were cut back, 0 bases at V and 0 bases at J, with 12 bases in the middle. CDR3 length: 17 residues. In nucleotides, the CDR3 is TGCGCCAGCAGTCAATCTGGCTCGGGGCATAGCAATCAGCCCCAGCATTTT. Residues: CASSQSGSGHSNQPQHF.

This chain joins TRBV6-1 and TRBJ1-1; TRBD1 matches 11 bases. The germline V gene has CDR1 MNHNS and CDR2 SASEGT. This CDR3 is 14 amino acids long. With V trimmed by 4 bases and J by 5 bases, 3 bases remained unmatched. The CDR3 protein is CASSGDRGVTEAFF. CDR3 coding DNA: TGTGCCAGCAGTGGGGACAGGGGGGTAACTGAAGCTTTCTTT.

Only a few counts were recorded for this clone. The CDR3: CASSLGAGRRSNEQFF. DNA of the CDR3: TGCGCCAGCAGCTTGGGCGCAGGGAGGCGGAGCAATGAGCAGTTCTTC. The V and J genes are TRBV5-1 and TRBJ2-1; a weak D match, TRBD2 (6 bases). Germline CDR1 reads SGHRS; CDR2 reads YFSETQ. The V end lost 0 bases, the J end lost 6 bases, and 16 bases lay between the germline ends. This CDR3 is 16 amino acids long.

The chain uses TRBV5-5 and TRBJ2-1; 10 bases are a match to TRBD1. CDR1 and CDR2 from the germline V gene are SGHKS and YYEKEE (reference sequence). This CDR3 spans 16 amino acids. The trim removed 4 bases at V and 6 bases at J, leaving 10 bases unmatched. The CDR3 DNA reads as TGTGCCAGCAGCCGGACGGCGGGACAGGGGAGCAATGAGCAGTTCTTC. Protein product: CASSRTAGQGSNEQFF.

The V and J genes are TRBV18 and TRBJ2-2; D gene ambiguous. V lost 2 bases and J lost 4, with 5 bases in between. Germline V gene sequence: CDR1 KGHSH, CDR2 LQKENI. This CDR3 is built from 13 residues. CDR3 DNA sequence: TGTGCCAGCTCACCAGACCGCACCGGGGAGCTGTTTTTT. Translated, it gives CASSPDRTGELFF.

The V gene is TRBV7-9, the J gene TRBJ2-3, with 10 bases matching TRBD1. After removal of 1 base from V and 3 bases from J, the junction contained 10 bases not matched to a gene. There are 18 residues in the CDR3. Germline-derived CDR1 and CDR2 are SEHNR and FQNEAQ (reference sequence). The DNA of the CDR3 is TGTGCCAGCAGCTTAGGGGACAGGGGCAACATTGTAACAGATACGCAGTATTTT. This translates into CASSLGDRGNIVTDTQYF.

The rearrangement links TRBV30 to TRBJ1-4; D is uncertain. CDR3 length equals 13 residues. V lost 4 bases and J 7 bases, leaving 13 bases between the germline ends. Germline lookup yields CDR1 GTSNPN and CDR2 SVGIG (reference sequence). The CDR3: CAWNPSFGEKLFF. The CDR3, as DNA: TGTGCCTGGAATCCCTCATTCGGTGAAAAACTGTTTTTT.

The genes are TRBV1 and TRBJ2-7; the table assigns TRBD2, which was not confirmed against the DNA. TRBV1 is an annotated pseudogene. CDR3 length equals 17 residues. DNA for the CDR3: TGCACCAGCAGCCAAGAACCCGGGAAGCGGGTCCCCTACGAGCAGTACTTC. Amino acids: CTSSQEPGKRVPYEQYF.

The rearrangement joins TRBV29-1 to TRBJ1-2, with D unclear. V was shortened by 2 bases and J by 4 bases, with 11 bases between the two germline ends. In germline, CDR1 is SQVTM, CDR2 ANQGSEA. This CDR3 contains 13 residues. CDR3 nucleotide sequence: TGCAGCGTTGAATTGTATAAGGGCTATGGCTACACCTTC. It translates to CSVELYKGYGYTF.

This chain's CDR3 is CATTRTGTYNEQFF. The CDR3 nucleotides are TGTGCCACCACCCGGACAGGGACCTACAATGAGCAGTTCTTC. V usage is TRBV27 and J usage is TRBJ2-1; 8 bases agree with TRBD1. Looked up from germline, CDR1 is MNHEY and CDR2 is SMNVEV (reference sequence). The CDR3 spans 14 residues. V trimming: 10 bases; J trimming: 2 bases; junction bases outside the gene matches: 7.

The chain joins TRBV19 to TRBJ2-5, with no clear D. The CDR3 sequence is 13 residues long. V was clipped by 5 bases and J by 1 base, with 8 bases between them. Germline loops: CDR1 LNHDA, CDR2 SQIVND (reference sequence). CDR3 nucleotides: TGTGCCAGTAGTCCGGCCAGCCAAGAGACCCAGTACTTC. Amino acids: CASSPASQETQYF.

The chain couples TRBV18 to TRBJ1-1; a possible D gene is TRBD1 (5 bases). The germline gives CDR1 KGHSH, CDR2 LQKENI. This CDR3 region has 14 residues. The V gene lost 3 bases and the J gene lost 0 bases, with 8 bases spanning the gap. The CDR3 here is CASSPGTVNTEAFF. For the CDR3, the DNA is TGTGCCAGCTCACCCGGGACGGTGAACACTGAAGCTTTCTTT.

The V gene is TRBV4-1, the J gene TRBJ2-3; tentative D call: TRBD2 (6 bases). The CDR3 spans 16 residues. V dropped 3 bases and J dropped 1 base, with 14 bases sitting between them. Germline V gene data show CDR1 as MGHRA and CDR2 as YSYEKL. This CDR3 reads CASSQGFSGGTDTQYF. The CDR3, as DNA: TGCGCCAGCAGCCAGGGTTTTAGCGGAGGCACAGATACGCAGTATTTT.

The chain uses TRBV5-1 and TRBJ2-7, with 8 nucleotides matching TRBD2. The germline V gene has CDR1 SGHRS and CDR2 YFSETQ. V shed 6 bases and J 2 bases; nucleotides not matched to a gene: 10. The CDR3 contains 15 residues. In DNA form, the CDR3 reads TGCGCCAGCAAAGGGACTAGTCAATCTACCTACGAGCAGTACTTC. Protein sequence: CASKGTSQSTYEQYF.

In this sample, this clone turned up a few times. The gene calls are TRBV18 and TRBJ1-1; the D gene is possibly TRBD1 (6 bases). Germline CDR1 reads KGHSH; CDR2 reads LQKENI. The CDR3 extends over 15 amino acids. Trimming removed 2 bases from V and 3 bases from J, with 13 bases in between. The CDR3 spells CASSPTPEGDTEAFF. CDR3 DNA: TGTGCCAGCTCACCAACTCCAGAGGGGGACACTGAAGCTTTCTTT.

V gene TRBV5-6 combines with J gene TRBJ2-3; TRBD1 matches 8 bases. With 3 bases clipped from V and 2 bases from J, the junction kept 8 bases outside the gene matches. The CDR3 contains 16 residues. Germline V gene data show CDR1 as SGHDT and CDR2 as YYEEEE. The CDR3 DNA is TGTGCCAGCAGCTCGCCGGACAGGGCTTTCACAGATACGCAGTATTTT. Its translation: CASSSPDRAFTDTQYF.

This chain connects TRBV7-3 to TRBJ2-5; D gene ambiguous. This CDR3 is 13 amino acids long. Germline CDR1 is SGHTA and CDR2 is FQGTGA. Trimming took off 3 bases at V and 5 bases at J, with 10 bases between the two ends. DNA of the CDR3: TGTGCCAGCAGCTTCGGTGGGCAGGAGACCCAGTACTTC. Protein: CASSFGGQETQYF.

The chain is built from TRBV5-6 and TRBJ2-6; D gene unclear. Germline V gene sequence: CDR1 SGHDT, CDR2 YYEEEE. The CDR3 is 16 residues long. Trimming took 4 bases from V and 1 from J, leaving 12 bases between them. CDR3: CASSRLASSGANVLTF. The DNA for the CDR3 is TGTGCCAGCAGCCGCTTGGCCAGTTCTGGGGCCAACGTCCTGACTTTC.

The chain has TRBV29-1 and TRBJ1-2, with D possibly matching TRBD1 (5 bases). Germline V lookup: CDR1 SQVTM, CDR2 ANQGSEA. The CDR3 extends over 13 amino acids. V was cut by 3 bases and J by 4 bases, with 12 bases left in between. CDR3 sequence reads: CSVEAGDSYGYTF. In nucleotides, the CDR3 is TGCAGCGTTGAGGCGGGGGATTCCTATGGCTACACCTTC.

The V gene is TRBV11-2, the J gene TRBJ2-7; 10 nucleotides align to TRBD2. CDR3 length: 14 amino acids. V lost 5 bases and J lost 4; bases outside the gene matches: 5. Germline loops: CDR1 SGHAT, CDR2 FQNNGV. The CDR3 DNA reads as TGTGCCAGCAGCCTCCGGACTAGCGGTTACGAGCAGTACTTC. This encodes CASSLRTSGYEQYF.

The chain couples TRBV4-1 to TRBJ2-3, with D uncertain. The V end was cut by 3 bases, the J end by 2 bases, with 9 bases between. Germline V gene lookup returns CDR1 MGHRA and CDR2 YSYEKL. CDR3 size: 14 residues. The CDR3 sequence is CASSHGKDTDTQYF. As DNA, the CDR3 is TGCGCCAGCAGCCATGGGAAGGACACAGATACGCAGTATTTT.